This T cell receptor (beta chain) was sequenced during a study of CD8+ T cells in alopecia areata. Study-wide background: Scoring treated patients' severity relied on the percentage of scalp area affected.

Described treatment: oral pan-JAK inhibitor, 5-10 mg twice daily. Study observations and caveats: Clonality in lesional scalp, especially alopecia totalis/universalis, exceeded that of normal scalp. It was observed that many expanded lesional clones persisted in scalp and blood during tofacitinib. Researchers reported that TCR sharing among patients proved less clear than in mice, possibly HLA-linked.

Trimming left V 4 bases short and J 0 bases short, with 6 bases between. This CDR3 has 12 residues. The germline gives CDR1 SQVTM, CDR2 ANQGSEA. In regard to this clone: The antigen remains undetermined.

cDNA serving as the sequencing template came from extracted, reverse transcribed RNA. TCRdb's table, derived via immunoSEQ multiplex PCR, lists solely in-frame clones and lacks some. This table has roughly 98,000 clones, 61% appearing once. The V call is TRBV29-1, the J call TRBJ1-1; D call uncertain. Sample: CD8+ T cells sorted from blood, taken at week 4, from a patient treated with tofacitinib. The origin of this receptor is a human donor with alopecia areata. CDR3 coding DNA: TGCAGCGTTGGGTCTATGAACACTGAAGCTTTCTTT. Translation gives CSVGSMNTEAFF.